The 8 T cell receptor beta chains listed next were all sequenced from one sample in a study of graft-versus-host responses after intestinal transplantation. Irradiated, violet-dye-labeled stimulator cells, 200,000 in number, were plated with 200,000 CFSE-labeled responder cells. Data came from immunoSEQ multiplex PCR; TCRdb stores just in-frame clones and leaves some out. This table holds several thousand clones, around a third found once. This specimen was alloreactive CD8+ T cells from a mixed lymphocyte reaction culture, taken before transplantation. Sample subset: CFSE-low proliferating T cells sorted from roughly 6-day pre-transplant mixed lymphocyte reaction (GvH or HvG direction). These receptors all come from a human patient who was an organ donor for intestinal transplantation.

The chain joins TRBV4-3 to TRBJ2-3; TRBD2 matches at 12 bases. V gave up 1 base and J gave up 4 bases; unmatched junction bases: 9. Germline V CDR1 and CDR2: LGHNA, YSLEER. The CDR3 totals 18 residues. The CDR3 bases are TGCGCCAGCAGCCAAGTAGTGACTAGCGGGGGTATCGCAGATACGCAGTATTTT. Translation gives CASSQVVTSGGIADTQYF.

The V and J genes are TRBV7-9 and TRBJ2-6; possibly TRBD1 for D (6 bases). From germline, CDR1 is SEHNR and CDR2 FQNEAQ (reference sequence). The CDR3 totals 17 residues. V was trimmed by 4 bases and J by 0 bases, leaving 13 bases between them. The CDR3 here is CASSSPGQFSGANVLTF. Here the CDR3 DNA reads TGTGCCAGCAGCTCCCCCGGACAGTTCTCTGGGGCCAACGTCCTGACTTTC.

This clone was seen only a few times. The chain is built from TRBV23-1 and TRBJ2-1, with TRBD2 matching 8 bases. TRBV23-1 is recorded as an ORF, its role being uncertain. The CDR3 runs to 16 residues. Trimming took 6 bases from V and 5 from J; bases not matched to a gene: 12. CDR3 amino acids: CASSRNPGGPHNEQFF. The CDR3 nucleotides read TGCGCCAGCAGCCGAAACCCGGGGGGGCCCCACAATGAGCAGTTCTTC.

The V and J genes are TRBV11-3 and TRBJ2-7; tentative D call: TRBD1 (5 bases). This CDR3 is 14 amino acids long. Germline lookup yields CDR1 SGHNT and CDR2 YENEEA. V lost 3 bases and J lost 5, with 14 bases in between. CDR3 nucleotide sequence: TGTGCCAGCAGCTTGGGGCTTTGGGCCCACGAGCAGTACTTC. Amino acids: CASSLGLWAHEQYF. The full variable domain, completed using reference TRBV11-3 and TRBJ2-7, is EAGVVQSPRYKIIEKKQPVAFWCNPISGHNTLYWYLQNLGQGPELLIRYENEEAVDDSQLPKDRFSAERLKGVDSTLKIQPAELGDSAVYLCASSLGLWAHEQYFGPGTRLTVT.

This clone was counted only a few times. V is TRBV10-1 and J is TRBJ2-1; 11 bases line up with TRBD1. Germline V CDR1 and CDR2: WNHNN, SYGVQD (reference sequence). The CDR3 covers 17 residues. Trimming removed 6 bases from V and 7 bases from J; junction bases left unmatched: 14. Here the CDR3 reads CASRTQPGTGGGNEQFF. The CDR3, as DNA: TGCGCCAGCAGAACCCAACCTGGGACAGGGGGGGGAAATGAGCAGTTCTTC.

CDR3: CASSQDAGEQFF. DNA of the CDR3: TGCGCCAGCAGCCAAGATGCGGGTGAGCAGTTCTTC. The rearrangement joins TRBV4-1 to TRBJ2-1; D may be TRBD2 (5 bases). Germline CDR1 MGHRA, CDR2 YSYEKL. Trimming stripped 0 bases from V and 9 bases from J, with 6 bases between. CDR3 size: 12 residues.

Points on this clone: A much larger clone lies one base from this, so it may be a read error. V and J are TRBV5-1 and TRBJ1-6; TRBD1 matches at 10 bases. V shed 7 bases, J shed 14 bases, and the junction held 9 bases outside the gene matches. Germline V gene data show CDR1 as SGHRS and CDR2 as YFSETQ. CDR3 size: 13 residues. The CDR3 region is CASGRDRGLTLHF. The CDR3 region has the DNA TGCGCCAGCGGCCGGGACAGGGGTCTGACCCTCCACTTT.

This clone appeared a few times. V and J are TRBV10-3 and TRBJ1-2; TRBD1 matches 8 bases. The CDR3 has 15 residues. After removal of 8 bases from V and 8 bases from J, the junction contained 16 bases not matched to a gene. Germline CDR1 and CDR2: ENHRY and SYGVKD. CDR3 sequence: CAIAMYGQGGGGYTF. In nucleotides, the CDR3 is TGTGCCATCGCAATGTACGGACAGGGAGGGGGAGGCTACACCTTC.